The rows below give T cell receptor beta chains drawn from one sample of a study of blood T cells in healthy people across ages. TCRdb processed the 5' RACE reads anew with MiXCR; each CDR3 protein has one entry. The table includes 600,000 to 850,000 distinct CDR3 sequences, 25% detected once. This same sample was also part of a study on T cells of mothers and their children.

Sequenced sample: blood. These receptors were taken from a boy between 10 and 17 years old in good health. CDR3s leave out the opening cysteine and the closing phenylalanine or tryptophan. Fields, in order: J gene, V gene, CDR3 protein.

TRBJ2-5,TRBV29-1,SVEEGQETQY
TRBJ2-7,TRBV4-1,ASSQVDRVSYEQY
TRBJ2-1,TRBV7-3,ASSYGTGGDEQF
TRBJ1-1,TRBV6-1,ASTPKVAEAF
TRBJ1-1,TRBV29-1,SVAPTGTEAF
TRBJ2-7,TRBV7-2,ASSFSLGLAGGGSYEQY
TRBJ2-5,TRBV12-5,ASGLGLAGEETQY
TRBJ2-1,TRBV24-1,ATSDLPTGYNEQF
TRBJ2-3,TRBV10-3,AISEPDGTSGNSYTDTQY
TRBJ1-5,TRBV6-5,ASRPDRRRQPQH
TRBJ2-7,TRBV28,ASSLSPDSEQY
.,TRBV18,ASSPPGSDEQY
TRBJ2-6,TRBV29-1,SVELGTMVSGANVLT
TRBJ2-5,TRBV28,ASSRVAGAQETQY
TRBJ2-3,TRBV7-2,ASSYRRGQGKTDTQY
TRBJ1-6,TRBV2,ASSASGGGNSPLY
TRBJ2-7,TRBV10-3,AISSRGETYEQY
TRBJ2-5,TRBV20-1,SARVSDRGTWETQY
TRBJ1-1,TRBV6-5,ASSYPSSQIETTEAF
TRBJ1-2,TRBV29-1,SVEDNRGYGHT
TRBJ2-5,TRBV7-2,ASSFFGTGGAEQY
TRBJ2-5,TRBV7-2,ASSLHRVQETQY
TRBJ2-3,TRBV12-3/TRBV12-4,ASGFGTGVTDTQY
TRBJ1-1,TRBV6-6,ASSYGRGANTEAF
.,TRBV11-2,ASRRPGQSYEQY
TRBJ2-7,TRBV3-1,ASSQERGLSYEQY
TRBJ1-6,TRBV15,ATSRDDSPLH
TRBJ2-5,TRBV4-2,ASSQDNLARETQY
.,TRBV4-3,ASSLTLQREETQY
TRBJ1-6,TRBV6-5,ASSYGGGDDSPLH
TRBJ2-1,TRBV12-3/TRBV12-4,ASKPREHNEQF
TRBJ2-6,TRBV25-1,ASSERGSGANVLT
.,TRBV6-5,ASSPNTGGEQY
TRBJ1-1,TRBV9,ASSPGQESFAEAF
TRBJ1-2,TRBV12-3/TRBV12-4,ASSQDSYGYT
TRBJ1-2,TRBV5-1,ASSADRVNGYT